This TCR beta chain was documented in a study of CD8 T cells in ankylosing spondylitis. The table lists this clonotype with many counts. TCRdb used MiXCR to reprocess the 5' RACE reads, holding one entry per CDR3 protein. Of about 130,000 distinct CDR3 sequences in the sample, 7.3% are singletons; the top ten hold 12%. This sequence was found in a female donor with ankylosing spondylitis or in good health (not recorded which). The sequencing input was blood, either unsorted or a sorted T cell fraction (not recorded which).

The CDR3 coding sequence is TGTGCCAGCAGCTTATCCCCTAGCGGGGCGGTCTACGAGCAGTACTTC. Translating it yields CASSLSPSGAVYEQYF. The genes are TRBV7-2 and TRBJ2-7; 9 bases match TRBD2. The CDR3 is 16 residues long. Germline CDR1 is SGHTA and CDR2 is FQGNSA. J was trimmed by 3 bases and V by 2 bases; bases with no gene match: 8.